The 21 T cell receptor beta chains below were found in one sample sequenced in a study of response to subunit inactivated influenza vaccine. TCRdb fed the RT-PCR reads into MiXCR, producing one record per CDR3 protein. The profile shows hundreds of thousands of distinct CDR3 sequences, roughly 20% of them singletons. The sample was PBMCs from blood, taken 4 to 6 days after vaccination. Receptor source: a man between 45 and 60 years old who received an inactivated influenza vaccine.

Many counts were recorded for this clonotype. V usage is TRBV7-8 and J usage is TRBJ2-7; D is uncertain. CDR3 length: 13 amino acids. V was shortened by 1 base and J by 2 bases, with 6 bases between the two germline ends. The germline CDR1 and CDR2 sequences are SGHVS and FQNEAQ. The CDR3 here is CASSLVRTYEQYF. CDR3 bases: TGTGCCAGCAGCTTAGTCAGGACCTACGAGCAGTACTTC.

This clonotype has only a few counts. The chain joins TRBV2 to TRBJ1-2, with D possibly matching TRBD1 (5 bases). Germline V lookup: CDR1 SNHLY, CDR2 FYNNEI. The CDR3 length is 15 residues. V was shortened by 5 bases and J by 0 bases, with 13 bases between the two germline ends. CDR3 sequence: CASSSDSRSNYGYTF. Here the CDR3 DNA reads TGTGCCAGCAGTTCAGACAGCCGATCTAACTATGGCTACACCTTC.

This clonotype was detected a few times. The chain couples TRBV20-1 to TRBJ1-1; D is unresolved. The V end was cut by 0 bases, the J end by 3 bases, with 14 bases between. CDR1 is DFQATT and CDR2 is SNEGSKA in the germline V gene (reference sequence). This CDR3 is built from 15 residues. As DNA, the CDR3 is TGCAGTGCTAGAGATACGAGAGGGAGTGACACTGAAGCTTTCTTT. Protein: CSARDTRGSDTEAFF.

This rearrangement joins TRBV4-3 to TRBJ2-7, with a possible D match to TRBD2 (5 bases). Germline CDR1 LGHNA, CDR2 YSLEER. Trimming removed 2 bases from V and 3 bases from J, with 14 bases in between. The CDR3 covers 15 residues. The CDR3 bases are TGCGCCAGCAGCCAAAGTGATCGGGGTTTCTACGAGCAGTACTTC. Protein: CASSQSDRGFYEQYF.

This rearrangement joins TRBV10-3 to TRBJ2-1, with 13 bases aligning to TRBD2. The germline gives CDR1 ENHRY, CDR2 SYGVKD. J was trimmed by 5 bases and V by 4 bases; bases with no gene match: 2. The CDR3 length is 15 residues. The CDR3 region has the DNA TGTGCCATCAGTGGAGGACTAGCGGGGGACAATGAGCAGTTCTTC. It specifies CAISGGLAGDNEQFF.

This clonotype was seen many times. The chain links TRBV12-3 or TRBV12-4 to TRBJ2-7; 8 bases agree with TRBD1. The CDR3 consists of 13 residues. V was pared by 5 bases and J by 6 bases, with 6 bases of the junction left unmatched. The DNA for the CDR3 is TGTGCCAGCAGTCCCGGGACAGGTGGCGAGCAGTACTTC. Encoded protein: CASSPGTGGEQYF.

This clonotype came up a few times. V and J are TRBV20-1 and TRBJ2-7, with D tentatively TRBD1 (6 bases). Germline V gene sequence: CDR1 DFQATT, CDR2 SNEGSKA (reference sequence). The CDR3 runs 13 residues. Trimming cost V 4 bases and J 0 bases, with 10 bases left between them. The CDR3 loop is CSATGTSSYEQYF. CDR3 DNA: TGCAGTGCTACCGGGACATCCTCCTACGAGCAGTACTTC.

This clonotype was detected ten times or more. The CDR3 coding sequence is TGCAGTGCCCTTAGCGGGAGGGGTGATGAGCAGTTCTTC. Protein: CSALSGRGDEQFF. The chain couples TRBV20-1 to TRBJ2-1; the match to TRBD2 covers 11 bases. Germline CDR1 is DFQATT and CDR2 is SNEGSKA (reference sequence). V lost 6 bases to trimming and J lost 8 bases; unmatched junction nucleotides: 6. This CDR3 is 13 amino acids long.

The genes are TRBV5-1 and TRBJ2-3; 7 bases line up with TRBD2. The germline V gene has CDR1 SGHRS and CDR2 YFSETQ. The CDR3 totals 15 residues. J lost 3 bases, V lost 0 bases, and 4 bases had no gene match. In nucleotides, the CDR3 is TGCGCCAGCAGCTTGGAGGGGACTAAGACAGATACGCAGTATTTT. Protein: CASSLEGTKTDTQYF.

The CDR3 DNA reads TGCGCCAGCAGCCAGACTACAGTGAGGAACACTGAAGCTTTCTTT. Amino acids: CASSQTTVRNTEAFF. The chain is built from TRBV4-1 and TRBJ1-1; D ambiguous. V shed 3 bases and J shed 1 base, with 12 bases lying between them. Germline CDR1 MGHRA, CDR2 YSYEKL. This CDR3 is 15 amino acids long.

V is TRBV6-2 or TRBV6-3 and J is TRBJ2-2; TRBD2 might be the D (5 bases). Trimming removed 3 bases from V and 7 bases from J, with 9 bases in between. Germline V lookup: CDR1 MNHEY, CDR2 SVGEGT. The CDR3 is made up of 13 amino acids. The CDR3 DNA follows: TGTGCCAGCAGTTATATGGGAGTCGGGGAGCTGTTTTTT. Translating gives CASSYMGVGELFF.

The V call is TRBV6-2 or TRBV6-3, the J call TRBJ2-4; D may be TRBD1 (6 bases). CDR1 and CDR2 (germline): MNHEY, SVGEGT. There are 18 residues in the CDR3. V gave up 5 bases and J gave up 10 bases, with 30 bases separating them. The CDR3 region is CASSPSSLGTSILRIQYF. The CDR3 DNA is TGTGCCAGCAGTCCATCATCTCTTGGGACAAGCATCTTACGGATTCAGTACTTC.

In this sample, this clonotype turned up many times. Written as DNA, the CDR3 is TGTGCCAGCAGTTCCCGACAGGAGCAAGAGACCCAGTACTTC. Its protein product is CASSSRQEQETQYF. The chain is built from TRBV27 and TRBJ2-5, with D tentatively TRBD1 (6 bases). Germline V gives CDR1 MNHEY, CDR2 SMNVEV (reference sequence). This CDR3 contains 14 residues. V was cut by 4 bases and J by 2 bases, with 11 bases left in between.

The chain combines TRBV9 with TRBJ2-3; perhaps TRBD2 as D (6 bases). CDR1 and CDR2 (germline): SGDLS, YYNGEE. The germline V and J ends were trimmed by 2 bases and 5 bases, with 9 bases remaining between them. The CDR3 length is 13 residues. The CDR3 nucleotides are TGTGCCAGCAGCGTTGGAGGGGTAGATACGCAGTATTTT. It specifies CASSVGGVDTQYF. Together with reference TRBV9 and TRBJ2-3, the CDR3 gives the full variable domain: DSGVTQTPKHLITATGQRVTLRCSPRSGDLSVYWYQQSLDQGLQFLIQYYNGEERAKGNILERFSAQQFPDLHSELNLSSLELGDSALYFCASSVGGVDTQYFGPGTRLTVL.

This chain links TRBV2 with TRBJ2-3; no definite D call. Germline assignment: CDR1 SNHLY and CDR2 FYNNEI. The ends were cut back, 3 bases at V and 5 bases at J, with 12 bases in the middle. The CDR3 has 14 residues. The CDR3 DNA sequence: TGTGCCAGCAGTGAGCAGCGATCCGGAGATACGCAGTATTTT. The encoded protein is CASSEQRSGDTQYF.

The V and J genes are TRBV28 and TRBJ2-1; 9 bases agree with TRBD2. The length of the CDR3 is 16 residues. Germline V gene lookup returns CDR1 MDHEN and CDR2 SYDVKM. Unmatched junction bases numbered 8, after V lost 4 bases and J lost 4 bases. In DNA form, the CDR3 reads TGTGCCAGCAGTTCGACCACTAGCGGGCCATACAATGAGCAGTTCTTC. Translation gives CASSSTTSGPYNEQFF. Combining the CDR3 with reference TRBV28 and TRBJ2-1 gives the whole variable domain DVKVTQSSRYLVKRTGEKVFLECVQDMDHENMFWYRQDPGLGLRLIYFSYDVKMKEKGDIPEGYSVSREKKERFSLILESASTNQTSMYLCASSSTTSGPYNEQFFGPGTRLTVL.

This clonotype occurred a few times. The chain employs TRBV7-8 and TRBJ2-7; 9 bases match TRBD1. From germline, CDR1 is SGHVS and CDR2 FQNEAQ. CDR3 length equals 13 residues. V was pared by 6 bases and J by 13 bases, with 13 bases of the junction left unmatched. For the CDR3, the DNA is TGTGCCAGCAGGGCAAACCGGGACAGGGATTGTTACTTC. It specifies CASRANRDRDCYF.

The chain is built from TRBV30 and TRBJ1-1; D remains ambiguous. The CDR3 spans 11 residues. Trimming took 4 bases from V and 2 from J, leaving 5 bases between them. Germline assignment: CDR1 GTSNPN and CDR2 SVGIG (reference sequence). The CDR3: CAWKVNTEAFF. CDR3 DNA sequence: TGTGCCTGGAAGGTTAACACTGAAGCTTTCTTT.

The V call is TRBV7-8, the J call TRBJ2-5; the D gene is possibly TRBD2 (5 bases). Germline lookup yields CDR1 SGHVS and CDR2 FQNEAQ. V lost 7 bases to trimming and J lost 5 bases, with 17 bases between them. This CDR3 contains 14 residues. CDR3 in DNA: TGTGCCAGCAATAGCCTTACCGGGGAGGAGACCCAGTACTTC. As protein: CASNSLTGEETQYF. The whole variable domain, filled in from reference TRBV7-8 and TRBJ2-5, reads GAGVSQSPRYKVAKRGQDVALRCDPISGHVSLFWYQQALGQGPEFLTYFQNEAQLDKSGLPSDRFFAERPEGSVSTLKIQRTQQEDSAVYLCASNSLTGEETQYFGPGTRLLVL.

The genes are TRBV20-1 and TRBJ2-4; tentatively, D is TRBD2 (6 bases). V was pared by 3 bases and J by 1 base, with 16 bases between. The germline gives CDR1 DFQATT, CDR2 SNEGSKA (reference sequence). This CDR3 spans 16 amino acids. The CDR3 is CSASGGGVLAKNIQYF. CDR3 nucleotide sequence: TGCAGTGCTAGCGGAGGCGGGGTCCTTGCCAAAAACATTCAGTACTTC.

The V and J genes are TRBV4-1 and TRBJ2-7; 10 bases are shared with TRBD1. This CDR3 has 13 residues. The V segment lost 4 bases and the J segment 6 bases; nucleotides outside the gene matches: 3. CDR1 is MGHRA, CDR2 YSYEKL, per germline. The CDR3 here is CASSRDRGLEQYF. CDR3 DNA sequence: TGCGCCAGCAGCCGTGACAGGGGGCTCGAGCAGTACTTC.